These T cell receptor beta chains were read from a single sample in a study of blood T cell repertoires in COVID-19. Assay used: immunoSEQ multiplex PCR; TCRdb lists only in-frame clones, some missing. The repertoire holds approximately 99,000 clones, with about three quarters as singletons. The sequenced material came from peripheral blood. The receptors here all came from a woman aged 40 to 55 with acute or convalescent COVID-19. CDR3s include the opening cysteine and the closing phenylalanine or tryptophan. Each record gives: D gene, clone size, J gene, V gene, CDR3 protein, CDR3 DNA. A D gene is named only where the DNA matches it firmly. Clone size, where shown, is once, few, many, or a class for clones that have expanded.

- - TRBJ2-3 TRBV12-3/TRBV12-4 CASTYPGLGTQYF TGTGCCAGCACCTACCCGGGACTTGGTACGCAGTATTTT
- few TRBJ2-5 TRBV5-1 CASSLGGQIQETQYF TGCGCCAGCAGCCTCGGCGGACAAATCCAAGAGACCCAGTACTTC
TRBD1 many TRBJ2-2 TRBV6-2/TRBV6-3 CASSYSQGSNTGELFF TGTGCCAGCAGTTACTCACAGGGGTCGAACACCGGGGAGCTGTTTTTT
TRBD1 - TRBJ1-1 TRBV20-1 CSAATGAEAFF TGCAGTGCCGCGACAGGGGCCGAAGCTTTCTTT
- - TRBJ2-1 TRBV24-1 CATSDRGFNYNEQFF TGTGCCACCAGTGATAGGGGGTTTAACTACAATGAGCAGTTCTTC
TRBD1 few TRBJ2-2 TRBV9 CASSERQGSNTGELFF TGTGCCAGCAGCGAGCGACAGGGCTCGAACACCGGGGAGCTGTTTTTT
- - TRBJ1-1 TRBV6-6 CASSPTGMGGNTEAFF TGTGCCAGCAGTCCGACAGGCATGGGTGGGAACACTGAAGCTTTCTTT
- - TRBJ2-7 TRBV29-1 CSVGGAGEQYF TGCAGCGTAGGGGGGGCAGGCGAGCAGTACTTC
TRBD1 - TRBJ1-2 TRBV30 CAWNRQGADGYTF TGTGCCTGGAATAGACAGGGGGCGGATGGCTACACCTTC
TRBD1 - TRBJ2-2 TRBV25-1 CASSHSGTGGTGELFF TGTGCCAGCAGTCACTCCGGGACAGGGGGGACCGGGGAGCTGTTTTTT
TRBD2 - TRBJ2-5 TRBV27 CTTGVAGPNVHPMSETQYF TGTACCACCGGGGTAGCGGGGCCCAATGTCCACCCAATGAGTGAGACCCAGTACTTC
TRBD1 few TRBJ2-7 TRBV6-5 CASRDRDRGSEQYF TGTGCCAGCAGAGACCGGGACAGGGGCTCCGAGCAGTACTTC
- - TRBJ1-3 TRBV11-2 CASSLAPGAGNTIYF TGTGCCAGCAGCTTAGCGCCAGGTGCTGGAAACACCATATATTTT
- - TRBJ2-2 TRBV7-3 CASSYNTAGTGELFF TGTGCCAGCAGCTATAACACCGCGGGCACCGGGGAGCTGTTTTTT
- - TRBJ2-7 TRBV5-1 CASSLVAGLSGEQYF TGCGCCAGCAGCTTGGTGGCAGGGTTGTCGGGCGAGCAGTACTTC
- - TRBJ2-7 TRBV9 CASSKTDGGLLREQYF TGTGCCAGCAGTAAGACGGACGGAGGGTTACTACGAGAGCAGTACTTC
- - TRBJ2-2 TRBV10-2 CASSDTTSGTGELFF TGCGCCAGCAGTGACACGACTAGTGGCACCGGGGAGCTGTTTTTT
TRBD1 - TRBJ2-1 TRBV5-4 CASSLAGQGSYNEQFF TGTGCCAGCAGCTTGGCGGGACAGGGATCCTACAATGAGCAGTTCTTC
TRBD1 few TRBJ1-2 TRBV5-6 CASKWTGWDYGYTF TGTGCCAGCAAGTGGACAGGGTGGGACTATGGCTACACCTTC
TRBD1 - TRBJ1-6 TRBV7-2 CASSLGTGGSPLHF TGTGCCAGCAGCTTAGGGACAGGGGGCTCACCCCTCCACTTT
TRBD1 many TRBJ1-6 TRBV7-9 CASSLGTGDSPLHF TGTGCCAGCAGCTTGGGGACAGGGGATTCACCCCTCCACTTT
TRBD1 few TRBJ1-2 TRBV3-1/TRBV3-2 CASSQSRDREYGYTF TGTGCCAGCAGCCAATCCCGGGACAGGGAATATGGCTACACCTTC
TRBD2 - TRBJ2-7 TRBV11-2 CASSPPSGGYEQYF TGTGCCAGCAGCCCCCCCTCGGGAGGCTACGAGCAGTACTTC
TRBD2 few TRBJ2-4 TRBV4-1 CASSYQGGGSAKNIQYF TGCGCCAGCAGCTACCAGGGCGGGGGTTCAGCCAAAAACATTCAGTACTTC
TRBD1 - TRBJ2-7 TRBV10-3 CAISETTGGSSYEQYF TGTGCCATCAGTGAGACCACAGGGGGGAGCTCCTACGAGCAGTACTTC
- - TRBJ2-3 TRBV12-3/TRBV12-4 CASSTRVRDTQYF TGTGCCAGCAGTACGAGGGTTAGGGATACGCAGTATTTT
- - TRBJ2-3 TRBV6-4 CASSGASTDTQYF TGTGCCAGCAGTGGGGCTAGCACAGATACGCAGTATTTT
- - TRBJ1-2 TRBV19 CASRPTSGNYGYTF TGTGCCAGTCGCCCGACATCGGGGAACTATGGCTACACCTTC
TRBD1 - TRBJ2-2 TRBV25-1 CASSVLTGGKNTGELFF TGTGCCAGCAGTGTCTTAACAGGGGGGAAAAACACCGGGGAGCTGTTTTTT
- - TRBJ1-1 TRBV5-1 CASSATVNTEAFF TGCGCCAGCAGCGCCACGGTGAACACTGAAGCTTTCTTT
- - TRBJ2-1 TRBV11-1 CASSPQIAETYNEQFF TGTGCCAGCAGCCCTCAGATAGCGGAGACCTACAATGAGCAGTTCTTC
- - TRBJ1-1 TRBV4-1 CASSQGQGRNEAFF TGCGCCAGCAGCCAGGGTCAGGGGCGGAATGAAGCTTTCTTT
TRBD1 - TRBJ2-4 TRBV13 CASSLGQGGTELAKNIQYF TGTGCCAGCAGCCTGGGACAGGGTGGAACTGAACTAGCCAAAAACATTCAGTACTTC
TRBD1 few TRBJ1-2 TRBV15 CATSVSTGSDGYTF TGTGCCACCAGCGTCTCGACAGGGAGCGATGGCTACACCTTC
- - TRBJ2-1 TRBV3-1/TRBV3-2 CASSAVNEQFF TGTGCCAGCAGCGCAGTCAATGAGCAGTTCTTC
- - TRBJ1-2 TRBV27 CASSFRGAGGYTF TGTGCCAGCAGTTTCCGGGGGGCAGGTGGCTACACCTTC
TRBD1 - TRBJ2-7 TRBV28 CASSFGTGGFEQYF TGTGCCAGCAGTTTTGGTACAGGGGGGTTCGAGCAGTACTTC
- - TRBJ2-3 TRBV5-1 CASSLQGRDTDTQYF TGCGCCAGCAGCTTACAGGGAAGGGACACAGATACGCAGTATTTT
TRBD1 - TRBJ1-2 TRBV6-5 CASSYSRQGAGGYTF TGTGCCAGCAGTTACTCACGACAGGGGGCGGGCGGCTACACCTTC
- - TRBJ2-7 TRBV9 CASSFSDSRSHEQYF TGTGCCAGCAGTTTTTCTGACAGCCGTTCGCACGAGCAGTACTTC
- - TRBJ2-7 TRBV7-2 CASSLNQGVKYEQYF TGTGCCAGCAGCTTAAACCAGGGCGTGAAATACGAGCAGTACTTC
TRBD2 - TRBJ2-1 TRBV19 CASSIGTPSGANEQFF TGTGCCAGTAGTATAGGTACCCCTAGCGGGGCCAATGAGCAGTTCTTC
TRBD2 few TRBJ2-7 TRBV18 CASSPPSGGISYEQYF TGTGCCAGCTCACCTCCTAGCGGGGGGATTTCCTACGAGCAGTACTTC
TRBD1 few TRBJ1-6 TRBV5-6 CASSLWDRGDSPLHF TGTGCCAGCAGCTTGTGGGACAGGGGGGATTCACCCCTCCACTTT
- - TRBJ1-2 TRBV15 CATSDFYGYTF TGTGCCACCTCGGACTTCTATGGCTACACCTTC
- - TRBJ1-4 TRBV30 CAWSIGGGEEKLFF TGTGCCTGGAGTATTGGGGGAGGAGAGGAAAAACTGTTTTTT
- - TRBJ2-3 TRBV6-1 CASSEGGARDTQYF TGTGCCAGCAGTGAAGGTGGGGCGAGGGATACGCAGTATTTT